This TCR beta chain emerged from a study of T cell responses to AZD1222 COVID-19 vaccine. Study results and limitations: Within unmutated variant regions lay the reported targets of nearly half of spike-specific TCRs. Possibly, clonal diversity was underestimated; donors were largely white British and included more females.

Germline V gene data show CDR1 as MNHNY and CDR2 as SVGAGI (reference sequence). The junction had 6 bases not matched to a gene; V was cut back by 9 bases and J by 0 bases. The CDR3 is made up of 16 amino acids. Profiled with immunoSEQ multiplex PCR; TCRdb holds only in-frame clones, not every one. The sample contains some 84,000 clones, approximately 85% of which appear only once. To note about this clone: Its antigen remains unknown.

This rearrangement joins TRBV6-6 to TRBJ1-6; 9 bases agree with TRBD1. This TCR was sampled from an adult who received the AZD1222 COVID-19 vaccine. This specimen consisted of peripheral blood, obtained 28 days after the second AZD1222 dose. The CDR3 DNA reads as TGTGCCAGAGATCGGGACAGGGACTCCTATAATTCACCCCTCCACTTT. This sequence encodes CARDRDRDSYNSPLHF.